The 7 T cell receptor beta chains reported below all come from one sample, sequenced in a study of blood T cell repertoires in COVID-19. Sequencing was performed with immunoSEQ multiplex PCR; in TCRdb, only in-frame clones are kept and a portion is missing. The sample has about 160,000 clones, around 85% seen once; the top ten hold approximately 7%. The specimen sequenced was peripheral blood. Receptor source: an elderly man with COVID-19, enrolled during active disease.

J is TRBJ1-6 and V is TRBV5-5; D uncertain. Germline V CDR1 and CDR2: SGHKS, YYEKEE (reference sequence). Trimming left V 4 bases short and J 6 bases short, with 11 bases between. The CDR3 runs 14 residues. The CDR3 reads CASSQQYSNSPLHF. CDR3 coding DNA: TGTGCCAGCAGCCAACAGTATAGTAATTCACCCCTCCACTTT.

The CDR3 DNA follows: TGTGCCAGCAGCGTAGAGGCGGAGGGTGGAAAACTGTTTTTT. This codes for CASSVEAEGGKLFF. The V and J genes are TRBV9 and TRBJ1-4; no definite D call. Germline V gene data show CDR1 as SGDLS and CDR2 as YYNGEE. The CDR3 has 14 amino acids. V was shortened by 0 bases and J by 10 bases, with 13 bases between the two germline ends.

The chain uses TRBV5-1 and TRBJ1-1, with TRBD1 matching over 9 bases. Trimming removed 4 bases from V and 3 bases from J; junction bases left unmatched: 7. CDR1 is SGHRS, CDR2 YFSETQ, per germline. CDR3 length: 15 residues. The chain's CDR3 is CASSQITGGDTEAFF. CDR3 DNA: TGCGCCAGCAGCCAAATTACAGGGGGCGACACTGAAGCTTTCTTT.

For the CDR3, the DNA is TGTGCCAGCAGCCAAGAGGGTTCCGGACTATACGCCGTGACTTTCTTT. Translation: CASSQEGSGLYAVTFF. This rearrangement joins TRBV3-1 (or the pseudogene TRBV3-2) to TRBJ1-1; D remains unclear. V dropped 0 bases and J dropped 12 bases, with 23 bases sitting between them. Germline CDR1 reads LGHDT; CDR2 reads YNNKEL (reference sequence). This CDR3 is built from 16 residues.

This clone was counted only a few times. V and J are TRBV10-3 and TRBJ1-4; D ambiguous. The germline V gene encodes CDR1 ENHRY and CDR2 SYGVKD. The CDR3 has 14 amino acids. Trimming removed 2 bases from V and 3 bases from J, with 7 bases in between. The DNA of the CDR3 is TGTGCCATCAGTGAGGCGACTTCTAATGAAAAACTGTTTTTT. Its translation: CAISEATSNEKLFF.

The chain links TRBV5-8 to TRBJ1-1; D unclear. CDR1 and CDR2 from the germline V gene are SGHTS and YDEGEE. The V end lost 4 bases, the J end lost 8 bases, and 9 bases lay between the germline ends. The CDR3 covers 11 residues. The CDR3 sequence: CASSVFVEAFF. The CDR3 bases are TGTGCCAGCAGCGTGTTCGTCGAAGCTTTCTTT.

The genes are TRBV5-1 and TRBJ1-3; no reliable D call. CDR3 length equals 16 residues. Germline V CDR1 and CDR2: SGHRS, YFSETQ. Trimming removed 0 bases at V and 0 bases at J, with 10 bases between. This CDR3 reads CASSLDTSGSGNTIYF. CDR3 nucleotides: TGCGCCAGCAGCTTGGACACCTCGGGCTCTGGAAACACCATATATTTT.